The sequence of this TCR beta chain was determined in a study of blood T cell repertoires in COVID-19. Study details: From T cells, B-cell-depleted T cells, or PBMCs came the material, which was cDNA or gDNA.

V gave up 3 bases and J gave up 5 bases, with 4 bases separating them. The length of the CDR3 is 11 residues. CDR1 and CDR2 (germline): SNHLY, FYNNEI. Living in 25 or so US areas, the participants were between roughly 18 and 89 years of age. Concerning this clone itself: Other DNA sequences in the sample encode the same CDR3.

Using immunoSEQ multiplex PCR, the repertoire was profiled, and TCRdb retains in-frame clones only, with some absent. The data show roughly 430,000 clones, with around 90% seen just once and more than 2% held by the top ten. Sequencing was carried out using PBMCs or T cells enriched from blood (not recorded which). The chain combines TRBV2 with TRBJ2-5; D unresolved. This TCR derives from a woman aged 40 to 49 with acute COVID-19. The CDR3 coding sequence is TGTGCCAGCAGTGAGAGGGAGACCCAGTACTTC. Amino acids: CASSERETQYF.